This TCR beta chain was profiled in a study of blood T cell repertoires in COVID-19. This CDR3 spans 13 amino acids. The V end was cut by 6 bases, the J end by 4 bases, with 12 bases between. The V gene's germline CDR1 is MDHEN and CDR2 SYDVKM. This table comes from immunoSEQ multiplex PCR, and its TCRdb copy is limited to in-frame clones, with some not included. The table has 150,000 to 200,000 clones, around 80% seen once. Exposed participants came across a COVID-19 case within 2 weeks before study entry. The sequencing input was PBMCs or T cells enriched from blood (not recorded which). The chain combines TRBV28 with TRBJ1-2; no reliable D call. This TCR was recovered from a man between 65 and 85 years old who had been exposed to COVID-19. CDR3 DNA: TGTGCCAGCAGCAGCCCTAGCGGCTATGGCTACACCTTC. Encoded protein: CASSSPSGYGYTF.